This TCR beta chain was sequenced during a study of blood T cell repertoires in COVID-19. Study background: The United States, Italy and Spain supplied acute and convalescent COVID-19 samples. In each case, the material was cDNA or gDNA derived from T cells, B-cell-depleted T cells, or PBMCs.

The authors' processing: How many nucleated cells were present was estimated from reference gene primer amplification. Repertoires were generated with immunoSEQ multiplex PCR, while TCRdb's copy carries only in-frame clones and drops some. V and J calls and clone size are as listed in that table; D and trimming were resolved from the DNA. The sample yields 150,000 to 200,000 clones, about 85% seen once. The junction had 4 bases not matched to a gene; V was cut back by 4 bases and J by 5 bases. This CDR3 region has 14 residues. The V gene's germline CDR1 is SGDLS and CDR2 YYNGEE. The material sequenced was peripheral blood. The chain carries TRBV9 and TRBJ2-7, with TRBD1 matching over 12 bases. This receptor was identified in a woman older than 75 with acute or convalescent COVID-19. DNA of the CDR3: TGTGCCAGCAGCAGGGACAGGGGGCGGAACGAGCAGTACTTC. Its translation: CASSRDRGRNEQYF.